Following are 31 T cell receptor beta chains from one sample sequenced in a study of CD8+ T cells in alopecia areata. Specified treatment: oral pan-JAK inhibitor, 5-10 mg twice daily. RNA extraction and reverse transcription yielded cDNA as sequencing template. Clones were sequenced by immunoSEQ multiplex PCR, and TCRdb holds only the in-frame ones, with some missing. There are some 130,000 clones in the sample; 50% to 55% occur only once, and about 0.5% lies in the top ten. This sample comprised CD4+ T cells sorted from blood, obtained at week 4, from a patient treated with tofacitinib. These receptors all come from a human donor with alopecia areata.

This clone appeared a few times. CDR3 bases: TGCAGCGGAGCGGCTAATTACAATGAGCAGTTCTTC. It specifies CSGAANYNEQFF. J is TRBJ2-1 and V is TRBV29-1; possible D gene TRBD2, 5 bases. The CDR3 is 12 residues long. Germline values: CDR1 SQVTM, CDR2 ANQGSEA. V lost 7 bases and J 4 bases, leaving 11 bases between the germline ends.

The rearrangement uses TRBV27 and TRBJ2-1; D tentatively reads TRBD1 or TRBD2 (6 bases each). In germline, CDR1 is MNHEY, CDR2 SMNVEV (reference sequence). V gave up 8 bases and J gave up 1 base, with 15 bases separating them. The CDR3 has 15 residues. DNA of the CDR3: TGTGCCAGCCGGAGGGGGAGTTGGTCCTACAATGAGCAGTTCTTC. This encodes CASRRGSWSYNEQFF.

The table lists this clone with a few counts. This chain joins TRBV19 and TRBJ2-4; 9 bases match TRBD2. The germline gives CDR1 LNHDA, CDR2 SQIVND (reference sequence). With V trimmed by 3 bases and J by 6 bases, 6 bases remained unmatched. There are 15 residues in the CDR3. CDR3 in DNA: TGTGCCAGTAGTATGGCTGGGACTAGCCCAAACATTCAGTACTTC. Protein sequence: CASSMAGTSPNIQYF.

The chain carries TRBV5-1 and TRBJ1-6, with no clear D. V was pared by 0 bases and J by 8 bases, with 6 bases between. Germline loops: CDR1 SGHRS, CDR2 YFSETQ. The CDR3 contains 13 residues. The CDR3 loop reads CASSLESDSPLHF. CDR3 in DNA: TGCGCCAGCAGCTTGGAGTCGGATTCACCCCTCCACTTT.

The rearrangement links TRBV30 to TRBJ1-3; no reliable D call. Deletions cut 4 bases from V and 4 bases from J, with 5 bases between. The CDR3 is made up of 11 amino acids. Germline-derived CDR1 and CDR2 are GTSNPN and SVGIG (reference sequence). The CDR3 nucleotides are TGTGCCTGGAAGCCCGGAAACACCATATATTTT. This gives the protein CAWKPGNTIYF. Full variable domain (rest looked up from reference TRBV30 and TRBJ1-3): SQTIHQWPATLVQPVGSPLSLECTVEGTSNPNLYWYRQAAGRGLQLLFYSVGIGQISSEVPQNLSASRPQDRQFILSSKKLLLSDSGFYLCAWKPGNTIYFGEGSWLTVV.

V and J are TRBV15 and TRBJ1-2; D is undetermined. From germline, CDR1 is LNHNV and CDR2 YYDKDF (reference sequence). This CDR3 spans 16 amino acids. The ends were cut back, 2 bases at V and 0 bases at J, with 13 bases in the middle. The CDR3 is CATSRNQRETNYGYTF. The CDR3 bases are TGTGCCACCAGCAGAAACCAGAGGGAAACTAACTATGGCTACACCTTC.

The chain employs TRBV4-1 and TRBJ2-5; D is undetermined. Germline CDR1 MGHRA, CDR2 YSYEKL. The CDR3 totals 16 residues. The V and J ends lost 1 base and 5 bases respectively, with 17 bases between them. The CDR3: CASSQGRFGVYETQYF. In nucleotides, the CDR3 is TGCGCCAGCAGCCAAGGCCGTTTTGGGGTTTACGAGACCCAGTACTTC.

The genes are TRBV4-1 and TRBJ2-7, with TRBD1 matching 8 bases. Germline V gives CDR1 MGHRA, CDR2 YSYEKL. The J segment lost 7 bases and the V segment lost 5 bases, leaving 16 bases of the junction unmatched. CDR3 length: 16 amino acids. In nucleotides, the CDR3 is TGCGCCAGCAGCTTGATTACCGGGACAGGCCCGGGGGAGCAGTACTTC. This translates into CASSLITGTGPGEQYF.

This clone was observed a few times. The chain combines TRBV7-9 with TRBJ1-1; D possibly corresponds to TRBD1 (5 bases). The V and J ends lost 3 bases and 4 bases respectively, with 12 bases between them. The germline CDR1 and CDR2 sequences are SEHNR and FQNEAQ (reference sequence). The CDR3 length is 14 residues. This chain's CDR3 is CASSFSTGSTEAFF. CDR3 DNA sequence: TGTGCCAGCAGCTTCAGCACAGGTAGCACTGAAGCTTTCTTT. The full variable domain, its missing parts supplied by reference TRBV7-9 and TRBJ1-1, is DTGVSQNPRHKITKRGQNVTFRCDPISEHNRLYWYRQTLGQGPEFLTYFQNEAQLEKSRLLSDRFSAERPKGSFSTLEIQRTEQGDSAMYLCASSFSTGSTEAFFGQGTRLTVV.

V and J are TRBV5-4 and TRBJ2-3, with 9 bases fitting TRBD2. CDR1 is SGHNT and CDR2 is YYREEE in the germline V gene (reference sequence). The CDR3 length is 15 residues. J was trimmed by 4 bases and V by 4 bases; bases with no gene match: 7. CDR3 in DNA: TGTGCCAGCAGCCAGGGACTAGCCCTGCCAGATACGCAGTATTTT. Its translation is CASSQGLALPDTQYF.

CDR3 region: CSAKRELQETQYF. The CDR3 region has the DNA TGCAGCGCGAAGCGGGAGCTCCAAGAGACCCAGTACTTC. The chain couples TRBV29-1 to TRBJ2-5; 8 bases are a match to TRBD2. This CDR3 contains 13 residues. V dropped 7 bases and J dropped 1; count of bases not matched to a gene: 5. CDR1 and CDR2 (germline): SQVTM, ANQGSEA.

This clone was counted a few times. This chain links TRBV30 with TRBJ1-2; possibly TRBD1 for D (6 bases). This CDR3 has 15 residues. Trimming removed 0 bases at V and 2 bases at J, with 13 bases between. Germline V gene sequence: CDR1 GTSNPN, CDR2 SVGIG (reference sequence). CDR3 region: CAWSVHRAFNYGYTF. The CDR3, as DNA: TGTGCCTGGAGTGTACACAGGGCCTTCAACTATGGCTACACCTTC.

The chain employs TRBV5-1 and TRBJ2-3, with D hard to call. CDR3 length: 14 residues. Between the trimmed V and J ends, which lost 2 bases and 3 bases, there was a span of 10 bases. CDR1 is SGHRS and CDR2 is YFSETQ in the germline V gene. CDR3 DNA: TGCGCCAGCAGCTTCTCCCTGGGGACAGATACGCAGTATTTT. Translation gives CASSFSLGTDTQYF.

The V call is TRBV5-1, the J call TRBJ1-1; 9 bases map to TRBD1. Germline CDR1 is SGHRS and CDR2 is YFSETQ. This CDR3 comprises 14 residues. V lost 4 bases, J lost 4 bases, and 5 bases stayed unmatched. CDR3 amino acids: CASSGGQGGTEAFF. In DNA, the CDR3 is TGCGCCAGCAGCGGGGGACAGGGAGGCACTGAAGCTTTCTTT.

The chain uses TRBV25-1 and TRBJ2-3, with D unclear. This CDR3 has 14 amino acids. With 2 bases removed from V and 2 bases from J, the gap between germline ends came to 8 bases. CDR1 and CDR2 (germline): MGHDK, SYGVNS. The CDR3 sequence: CASSERHHTDTQYF. The CDR3 bases are TGTGCCAGCAGTGAAAGACATCACACAGATACGCAGTATTTT.

This chain connects TRBV7-9 to TRBJ1-5; TRBD1 might be the D (5 bases). Germline V lookup: CDR1 SEHNR, CDR2 FQNEAQ (reference sequence). V lost 5 bases and J 5 bases, leaving 13 bases between the germline ends. The length of the CDR3 is 14 residues. In nucleotides, the CDR3 is TGTGCCAGCAGCCCTGGGGGGTCCCATCAGCCCCAGCATTTT. Protein product: CASSPGGSHQPQHF.

The chain has TRBV11-2 and TRBJ2-7, with D possibly called TRBD1 or TRBD2 (5 bases each). V lost 5 bases and J lost 1, with 18 bases in between. The CDR3 runs 16 residues. Germline V gives CDR1 SGHAT, CDR2 FQNNGV. The CDR3 coding sequence is TGTGCCAGCAGCGACCCGGGGCGGAGTGGGTCCTACGAGCAGTACTTC. This translates into CASSDPGRSGSYEQYF.

The chain is built from TRBV7-9 and TRBJ2-3, with a tentative D call TRBD1 (6 bases). The ends were cut back, 4 bases at V and 0 bases at J, with 11 bases in the middle. The CDR3 runs to 15 residues. Germline CDR1 and CDR2: SEHNR and FQNEAQ (reference sequence). For the CDR3, the DNA is TGTGCCAGCAGCTCTGGACAGTCTAGCACAGATACGCAGTATTTT. Protein product: CASSSGQSSTDTQYF. Drawing the rest from reference TRBV7-9 and TRBJ2-3, the complete variable domain is DTGVSQNPRHKITKRGQNVTFRCDPISEHNRLYWYRQTLGQGPEFLTYFQNEAQLEKSRLLSDRFSAERPKGSFSTLEIQRTEQGDSAMYLCASSSGQSSTDTQYFGPGTRLTVL.

This chain links TRBV29-1 with TRBJ1-2; TRBD1 might be the D (5 bases). The V gene lost 7 bases and the J gene lost 3 bases, with 15 bases spanning the gap. CDR1 SQVTM and CDR2 ANQGSEA come from the germline V gene. This CDR3 spans 13 amino acids. DNA of the CDR3: TGCAGCGCCTTTACCGGGACGCACTATGGCTACACCTTC. Its protein product is CSAFTGTHYGYTF.

This clone was detected only a few times. The CDR3 DNA is TGCGCCAGCAGCCAAGTCGGATCGGGGCGACAAGAGACCCAGTACTTC. Translated, it gives CASSQVGSGRQETQYF. This chain links TRBV4-1 with TRBJ2-5; D is possibly TRBD1 or TRBD2 (5 bases each). The CDR3 extends over 16 amino acids. In germline, CDR1 is MGHRA, CDR2 YSYEKL. Trimming removed 1 base at V and 2 bases at J, with 14 bases between.

The chain carries TRBV27 and TRBJ2-5; no definite D call. Germline-derived CDR1 and CDR2 are MNHEY and SMNVEV (reference sequence). V shed 6 bases and J shed 5 bases, with 7 bases lying between them. The CDR3 extends over 11 amino acids. The CDR3 loop reads CASSQRETQYF. DNA for the CDR3: TGTGCCAGCAGCCAGAGGGAGACCCAGTACTTC.

About this clone itself: A read error may account for a junction end that differs from germline. The V call is TRBV7-7, the J call TRBJ2-5; 9 nucleotides match TRBD2. Germline-derived CDR1 and CDR2 are SSHAT and FNYEAQ (reference sequence). CDR3 size: 14 residues. CDR3 sequence reads: CASSVSGSGETQYF. Written as DNA, the CDR3 is TGTGCTAGCAGCGTTAGCGGGAGCGGGGAGACCCAGTACTTC.

V usage is TRBV29-1 and J usage is TRBJ1-1; the D gene is possibly TRBD1 (6 bases). CDR1 and CDR2 (germline): SQVTM, ANQGSEA. This CDR3 is built from 14 residues. The germline V and J ends were trimmed by 4 bases and 0 bases, with 12 bases remaining between them. CDR3 in DNA: TGCAGCGTTGCCACGGGGGCGGTGAACACTGAAGCTTTCTTT. Residues: CSVATGAVNTEAFF.

This clone was seen once. This chain joins TRBV30 and TRBJ1-5; no clear D gene. Germline CDR1 GTSNPN, CDR2 SVGIG (reference sequence). CDR3 size: 14 residues. V was clipped by 0 bases and J by 2 bases, with 8 bases between them. The CDR3 DNA reads as TGTGCCTGGAGTGTAGACCTTGGCAATCAGCCCCAGCATTTT. As protein: CAWSVDLGNQPQHF.

The J gene is TRBJ2-1, the V gene TRBV7-8; a possible D gene is TRBD1 (6 bases). V gave up 1 base and J gave up 7 bases, with 14 bases separating them. The CDR3 has 15 amino acids. Germline CDR1 is SGHVS and CDR2 is FQNEAQ. The CDR3 protein is CASSLVRGSTNEQFF. The CDR3 coding sequence is TGTGCCAGCAGCTTAGTCAGGGGCTCCACGAATGAGCAGTTCTTC. Full variable domain (outside the CDR3, taken from reference TRBV7-8 and TRBJ2-1): GAGVSQSPRYKVAKRGQDVALRCDPISGHVSLFWYQQALGQGPEFLTYFQNEAQLDKSGLPSDRFFAERPEGSVSTLKIQRTQQEDSAVYLCASSLVRGSTNEQFFGPGTRLTVL.

This chain uses TRBV19 with TRBJ2-4; 9 bases match TRBD2. Unmatched junction bases numbered 8, after V lost 8 bases and J lost 15 bases. In germline, CDR1 is LNHDA, CDR2 SQIVND (reference sequence). CDR3 size: 11 residues. The CDR3 region has the DNA TGTGCCAGTTGGGGCGGGAGGGCCTGGTACTTC. It specifies CASWGGRAWYF.

The chain employs TRBV4-1 and TRBJ2-3; 10 bases map to TRBD2. This CDR3 has 16 amino acids. The V gene end was trimmed by 1 base and the J gene end by 6 bases; junction bases not matched to a gene: 7. From germline, CDR1 is MGHRA and CDR2 YSYEKL. CDR3 sequence (DNA): TGCGCCAGCAGCCAAGGAGGACTAGCGGCGGGGGATACGCAGTATTTT. Protein sequence: CASSQGGLAAGDTQYF.

This clone came up a few times. V usage is TRBV29-1 and J usage is TRBJ1-1, with a weak D call TRBD1 (5 bases). Germline V gene sequence: CDR1 SQVTM, CDR2 ANQGSEA. The CDR3 has 13 residues. The V end lost 1 base, the J end lost 4 bases, and 10 bases lay between the germline ends. The CDR3 region has the DNA TGCAGCGTTGAAGGCCAGGGAAGCACTGAAGCTTTCTTT. Translated: CSVEGQGSTEAFF.

The chain links TRBV30 to TRBJ1-4; TRBD1 matches at 9 bases. Looked up from germline, CDR1 is GTSNPN and CDR2 is SVGIG (reference sequence). CDR3 size: 14 residues. Trimming cost V 2 bases and J 7 bases; bases outside gene matches: 5. DNA of the CDR3: TGTGCCTGGAGTTCGGGACAGGGCGGTGAAAAACTGTTTTTT. Its protein is CAWSSGQGGEKLFF. Based on the CDR3 plus reference TRBV30 and TRBJ1-4, the full variable domain is SQTIHQWPATLVQPVGSPLSLECTVEGTSNPNLYWYRQAAGRGLQLLFYSVGIGQISSEVPQNLSASRPQDRQFILSSKKLLLSDSGFYLCAWSSGQGGEKLFFGSGTQLSVL.

This chain connects TRBV29-1 to TRBJ2-1; D remains ambiguous. V was clipped by 0 bases and J by 6 bases, with 12 bases between them. The CDR3 extends over 14 amino acids. CDR1 SQVTM and CDR2 ANQGSEA come from the germline V gene. CDR3 in amino acids: CSVEDEPFGNEQFF. CDR3 coding DNA: TGCAGCGTTGAAGACGAGCCCTTTGGCAATGAGCAGTTCTTC.

This chain joins TRBV27 and TRBJ2-5; D remains ambiguous. The germline CDR1 and CDR2 sequences are MNHEY and SMNVEV (reference sequence). The CDR3 runs to 12 residues. V was shortened by 6 bases and J by 5 bases, with 10 bases between the two germline ends. This chain's CDR3 is CASSRAGETQYF. CDR3 DNA: TGTGCCAGCAGCAGAGCCGGGGAGACCCAGTACTTC.